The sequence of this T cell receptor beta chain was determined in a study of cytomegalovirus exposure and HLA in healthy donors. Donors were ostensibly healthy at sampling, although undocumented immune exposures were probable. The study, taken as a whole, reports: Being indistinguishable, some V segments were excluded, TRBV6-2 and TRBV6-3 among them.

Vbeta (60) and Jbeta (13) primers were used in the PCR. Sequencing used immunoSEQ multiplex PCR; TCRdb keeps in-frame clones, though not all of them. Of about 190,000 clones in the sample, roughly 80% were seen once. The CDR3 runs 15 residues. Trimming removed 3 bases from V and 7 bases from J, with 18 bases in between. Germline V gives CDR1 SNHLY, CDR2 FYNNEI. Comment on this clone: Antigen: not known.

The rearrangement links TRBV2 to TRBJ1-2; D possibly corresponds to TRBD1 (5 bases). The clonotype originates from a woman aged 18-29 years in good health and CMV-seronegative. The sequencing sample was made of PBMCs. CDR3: CASSEGWGEDIGYTF. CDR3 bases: TGTGCCAGCAGTGAGGGATGGGGCGAAGATATTGGCTACACCTTC.